The following is a T cell receptor (beta chain) sequence with its context. This CDR3 has 13 residues. The germline gives CDR1 SGHAT, CDR2 FQNNGV. The V end was cut by 3 bases, the J end by 10 bases, with 15 bases between. This specimen comes from a study of blood T cell repertoires in COVID-19. Study background: COVID-19 samples from acute and convalescent phases originated in the United States, Italy and Spain. T cells, B-cell-depleted T cells, or PBMCs provided the cDNA or gDNA that served as material.

In the authors' methods: Reference gene primer amplification gave estimated nucleated cell counts. Libraries were prepared by immunoSEQ multiplex PCR; TCRdb keeps only in-frame clonotypes and omits some of them. V and J calls plus clone size are reproduced from that table; the DNA served to infer D and trimming. The sample lists some 200,000 clones; approximately 79% were seen once. Sequencing input: peripheral blood. The TCR was taken from a young man with active or convalescent COVID-19. V and J are TRBV11-2 and TRBJ1-1; D gene unclear. The CDR3 bases are TGTGCCAGCAGCTTTGGGGAGTCCCCACGAGCTTTCTTT. It codes for CASSFGESPRAFF.